The rows below give T cell receptor beta chains drawn from one sample of a study of blood T cell repertoires in COVID-19. Sequencing was performed with immunoSEQ multiplex PCR; in TCRdb, only in-frame clones are kept and a portion is missing. The table lists more than 140,000 clones, about 86% of them singletons. Sample: peripheral blood. These receptors all stem from a woman aged 60-75 years with acute or convalescent COVID-19. Both conserved end residues are part of each CDR3. Fields, in order: D gene, J gene, clone size, V gene, CDR3 DNA, CDR3 protein. A D gene is named only where the DNA matches it firmly. Clone size, where shown, is once, few, many, or a class for clones that have expanded.

d_call: .
j_call: TRBJ1-2
clone_size: .
v_call: TRBV15
cdr3_nt: TGTGCCACCAGCAGAGAGACCACGGGGGGCCATATCCCTTATGGCTACACCTTC
cdr3_aa: CATSRETTGGHIPYGYTF

d_call: .
j_call: TRBJ1-1
clone_size: once
v_call: TRBV2
cdr3_nt: TGTGCCAGCAGGGGGGACGGGGGGACTGAAGCTTTCTTT
cdr3_aa: CASRGDGGTEAFF

d_call: .
j_call: TRBJ2-7
clone_size: .
v_call: TRBV27
cdr3_nt: TGTGCCAGCAGTTTCTTCAGGGGAGGGATAGGGGCCGACGAGCAGTACTTC
cdr3_aa: CASSFFRGGIGADEQYF

d_call: .
j_call: TRBJ2-5
clone_size: .
v_call: TRBV12-5
cdr3_nt: TGTGCTAGTGGGGCTGGGCGAGAGACCCAGTACTTC
cdr3_aa: CASGAGRETQYF

d_call: .
j_call: TRBJ2-3
clone_size: .
v_call: TRBV7-9
cdr3_nt: TGTGCCAGCAGCTCCCCCCCCAGGGGAGATACGCAGTATTTT
cdr3_aa: CASSSPPRGDTQYF

d_call: TRBD1
j_call: TRBJ2-2
clone_size: .
v_call: TRBV4-1
cdr3_nt: TGCGCCAGCAGCCAAGGATATTTCCCAGGGGGAGAAGGGACCGGGGAGCTGTTTTTT
cdr3_aa: CASSQGYFPGGEGTGELFF

d_call: .
j_call: TRBJ1-1
clone_size: few
v_call: TRBV27
cdr3_nt: TGTGCCAGCAGTTTAGAGGGAACCCGTTCATTTAGGTTT
cdr3_aa: CASSLEGTRSFRF

d_call: TRBD1
j_call: TRBJ1-2
clone_size: .
v_call: TRBV4-2
cdr3_nt: TGTGCCAGCAGCCAAGCTCAGGGGGATAACTATGGCTACACCTTC
cdr3_aa: CASSQAQGDNYGYTF

d_call: .
j_call: TRBJ1-2
clone_size: few
v_call: TRBV28
cdr3_nt: TGTGCCAGCAGGCCCCACGGGGGTTCCTCCTATGGCTACACCTTC
cdr3_aa: CASRPHGGSSYGYTF

d_call: TRBD2
j_call: TRBJ2-3
clone_size: .
v_call: TRBV5-1
cdr3_nt: TGCGCCAGCAGCTTGGTCGGCGGGGGGTACACAGATACGCAGTATTTT
cdr3_aa: CASSLVGGGYTDTQYF

d_call: .
j_call: TRBJ1-6
clone_size: .
v_call: TRBV27
cdr3_nt: TGTGCCAGCAGTTTGTGGAGGGGTTCACCCCTCCACTTT
cdr3_aa: CASSLWRGSPLHF

d_call: .
j_call: TRBJ1-4
clone_size: .
v_call: TRBV18
cdr3_nt: TGTGCCAGCTCACCGGCCCAGGGCGAAAAACTGTTTTTT
cdr3_aa: CASSPAQGEKLFF

d_call: TRBD1
j_call: TRBJ2-7
clone_size: .
v_call: TRBV20-1
cdr3_nt: TGCAGTGCTAGTCCACAGGGGTACTCCTACGAGCAGTACTTC
cdr3_aa: CSASPQGYSYEQYF

d_call: .
j_call: TRBJ1-5
clone_size: once
v_call: TRBV4-2
cdr3_nt: TGTGCCAGCAGCCAAGACGGGGGGGGCGGTCTTTTGGGCAATCAGCCCCAGCATTTT
cdr3_aa: CASSQDGGGGLLGNQPQHF

d_call: TRBD1
j_call: TRBJ1-6
clone_size: .
v_call: TRBV5-6
cdr3_nt: TGTGCCAGCAGCTTAACGACAGGGTTCTATAATTCACCCCTCCACTTT
cdr3_aa: CASSLTTGFYNSPLHF

d_call: .
j_call: TRBJ1-5
clone_size: .
v_call: TRBV7-2
cdr3_nt: TGTGCCAGCAGCTTATCGAGGGGACACCAGCCCCAGCATTTT
cdr3_aa: CASSLSRGHQPQHF

d_call: .
j_call: TRBJ1-2
clone_size: .
v_call: TRBV28
cdr3_nt: TGTGCCAGCAGGCGGGGTGGCTACACCTTC
cdr3_aa: CASRRGGYTF

d_call: .
j_call: TRBJ2-3
clone_size: .
v_call: TRBV7-3
cdr3_nt: TGTGCCAGCAGCTTGGCCCCAGGGACAGATACGCAGTATTTT
cdr3_aa: CASSLAPGTDTQYF

d_call: .
j_call: TRBJ1-4
clone_size: .
v_call: TRBV6-5
cdr3_nt: TGTGCCAGCAGTTCCGCGGGGCCCCAGGGAAAACTGTTTTTT
cdr3_aa: CASSSAGPQGKLFF

d_call: .
j_call: TRBJ2-3
clone_size: .
v_call: TRBV2
cdr3_nt: TGTGCCAGCAGTCAACAGTTCACAGATACGCAGTATTTT
cdr3_aa: CASSQQFTDTQYF

d_call: .
j_call: TRBJ1-5
clone_size: .
v_call: TRBV29-1
cdr3_nt: TGCAGCGTTGGACAGACTAGCAATCAGCCCCAGCATTTT
cdr3_aa: CSVGQTSNQPQHF

d_call: .
j_call: TRBJ1-1
clone_size: .
v_call: TRBV6-5
cdr3_nt: TGTGCCTCCTACAGAGCCTGGCCTGAAGCTTTCTTT
cdr3_aa: CASYRAWPEAFF

d_call: .
j_call: TRBJ1-4
clone_size: .
v_call: TRBV28
cdr3_nt: TGTGCCAGCATATCGGTAGCAACTAATGAAAAACTGTTTTTT
cdr3_aa: CASISVATNEKLFF

d_call: TRBD2
j_call: TRBJ2-7
clone_size: .
v_call: TRBV28
cdr3_nt: TGTGCCAGCAGTCCTCGGACTAGCGGGCGGCTAAATCCCATCTACGAGCAGTACTTC
cdr3_aa: CASSPRTSGRLNPIYEQYF

d_call: .
j_call: TRBJ2-7
clone_size: once
v_call: TRBV3-1/TRBV3-2
cdr3_nt: TGTGCCAGCAGCCAAGTTGTTAGGAGTTACGAGCAGTACTTC
cdr3_aa: CASSQVVRSYEQYF

d_call: .
j_call: TRBJ1-3
clone_size: .
v_call: TRBV27
cdr3_nt: TGTGCCAGTATGTCTGGAAACACCATATATTTT
cdr3_aa: CASMSGNTIYF

d_call: TRBD1
j_call: TRBJ1-2
clone_size: .
v_call: TRBV28
cdr3_nt: TGTGCCAGCAGTCGTCGACAGGGTGGCTACACCTTC
cdr3_aa: CASSRRQGGYTF

d_call: TRBD1
j_call: TRBJ1-2
clone_size: few
v_call: TRBV5-1
cdr3_nt: TGCGCCAGCAGCTTGGATTGGACAGGGTGGGACGGCTACACCTTC
cdr3_aa: CASSLDWTGWDGYTF

d_call: .
j_call: TRBJ1-3
clone_size: .
v_call: TRBV7-9
cdr3_nt: TGTGCCAGCAAATTAGGCGGCCCGCTCTCTGGAAACACCATATATTTT
cdr3_aa: CASKLGGPLSGNTIYF

d_call: .
j_call: TRBJ1-1
clone_size: few
v_call: TRBV30
cdr3_nt: TGTGCCTGGAGCGTGGGGCGGCGAACTGAAGCTTTCTTT
cdr3_aa: CAWSVGRRTEAFF

d_call: .
j_call: TRBJ1-6
clone_size: .
v_call: TRBV6-1
cdr3_nt: TGTGCCAGCAGTGAGTTCGACAGGCGGGCACCCCTCCACTTT
cdr3_aa: CASSEFDRRAPLHF

d_call: .
j_call: TRBJ1-2
clone_size: .
v_call: TRBV5-4
cdr3_nt: TGTGCCAGCAGCTCGACAGCCAACTATGGCTACACCTTC
cdr3_aa: CASSSTANYGYTF

d_call: .
j_call: TRBJ1-5
clone_size: .
v_call: TRBV24-1
cdr3_nt: TGTGCCACCAGTGATTCCCAGGGTGGCAATCAGCCCCAGCATTTT
cdr3_aa: CATSDSQGGNQPQHF

d_call: .
j_call: TRBJ1-1
clone_size: .
v_call: TRBV30
cdr3_nt: TGTGCCTGGAGTGACAGAGAATCGAACACTGAAGCTTTCTTT
cdr3_aa: CAWSDRESNTEAFF

d_call: TRBD1
j_call: TRBJ1-6
clone_size: few
v_call: TRBV27
cdr3_nt: TGTGCCAGCACCCCCCAGGGGGCAGGTTCACCCCTCCACTTT
cdr3_aa: CASTPQGAGSPLHF

d_call: TRBD1
j_call: TRBJ2-1
clone_size: .
v_call: TRBV4-1
cdr3_nt: TGCGCCAGCAGCCAACGACAGGGCGAGCAGTTCTTC
cdr3_aa: CASSQRQGEQFF

d_call: .
j_call: TRBJ2-2
clone_size: .
v_call: TRBV6-2/TRBV6-3
cdr3_nt: TGTGCCAGCAGTTACGGGGCAGGCCCCGGGGAGCTGTTTTTT
cdr3_aa: CASSYGAGPGELFF

d_call: TRBD1
j_call: TRBJ1-6
clone_size: .
v_call: TRBV18
cdr3_nt: TGTGCCAGCTCACGACAGGGGGCAAAGGATAATTCACCCCTCCACTTT
cdr3_aa: CASSRQGAKDNSPLHF

d_call: .
j_call: TRBJ1-1
clone_size: .
v_call: TRBV14
cdr3_nt: TGTGCCAGCAGCCAAGTCCGGGGGAACACTGAAGCTTTCTTT
cdr3_aa: CASSQVRGNTEAFF

d_call: .
j_call: TRBJ2-4
clone_size: once
v_call: TRBV18
cdr3_nt: TGTGCCAGCTCACAACAGGGCGGGGGCAAAAACATTCAGTACTTC
cdr3_aa: CASSQQGGGKNIQYF

d_call: .
j_call: TRBJ1-2
clone_size: .
v_call: TRBV6-5
cdr3_nt: TGTGCCAGCAGTTACGGGAGGGGCTACACCTTC
cdr3_aa: CASSYGRGYTF